This TCR beta chain was profiled in a study of control samples from healthy donors and cancer patients. Only in-frame clones appear in the TCRdb table, and some are missing; sequencing was by immunoSEQ multiplex PCR. The table includes more than 110,000 clones, roughly 89% detected once. This clone appeared a few times. CDR1 is MNHEY and CDR2 is SVGAGI in the germline V gene. The V gene lost 7 bases and the J gene lost 0 bases, with 11 bases spanning the gap. The CDR3 consists of 14 residues. The chain is built from TRBV6-5 and TRBJ2-3, with D hard to call. This receptor was taken from a man aged 30 to 45 in good health. The source material was blood. The CDR3 reads CASNLTPSTDTQYF. The CDR3 nucleotides are TGTGCCAGCAACCTGACACCGAGCACAGATACGCAGTATTTT.